This note documents a single T cell receptor (beta chain) sequence. Its matching antigen is unknown. The V and J ends lost 3 bases and 1 base respectively, with 15 bases between them. Germline V gene sequence: CDR1 SGDLS, CDR2 YYNGEE. CDR3 length: 16 residues. TCRdb's table, derived via immunoSEQ multiplex PCR, lists solely in-frame clones and lacks some. The sample contains 550,000 to 750,000 clones, roughly 96% of which appear only once. This specimen comes from a study of shared clonotypes between healthy human individuals. Findings of the study overall: Large sequencing depth failed to make sorted-subset sequencing complete, rarefaction showed.

Naive CD8 isolation took CD45RO-negative cells positively selected for CCR7 and excluded terminally differentiated effector memory CD45RA+ cells. This clonotype was sampled from a woman in her 30s in good health. The chain carries TRBV9 and TRBJ2-3; D perhaps matches TRBD1 (5 bases). Sequencing was performed on naive CD8+ T cells sorted from blood. The CDR3, as DNA: TGTGCCAGCAGCGCTCGAGGTGGGGCGGGCACAGATACGCAGTATTTT. Encoded protein: CASSARGGAGTDTQYF.